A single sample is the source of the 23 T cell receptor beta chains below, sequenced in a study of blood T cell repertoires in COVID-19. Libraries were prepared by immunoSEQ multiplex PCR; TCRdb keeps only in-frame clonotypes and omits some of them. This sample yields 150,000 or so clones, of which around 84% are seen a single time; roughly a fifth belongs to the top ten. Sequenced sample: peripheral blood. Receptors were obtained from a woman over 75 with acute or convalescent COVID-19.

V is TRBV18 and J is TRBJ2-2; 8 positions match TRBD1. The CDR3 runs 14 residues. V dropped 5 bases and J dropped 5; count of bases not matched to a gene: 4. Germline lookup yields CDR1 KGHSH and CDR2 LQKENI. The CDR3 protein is CASSGQGRTGELFF. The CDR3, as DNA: TGTGCCAGCTCAGGACAGGGAAGGACCGGGGAGCTGTTTTTT.

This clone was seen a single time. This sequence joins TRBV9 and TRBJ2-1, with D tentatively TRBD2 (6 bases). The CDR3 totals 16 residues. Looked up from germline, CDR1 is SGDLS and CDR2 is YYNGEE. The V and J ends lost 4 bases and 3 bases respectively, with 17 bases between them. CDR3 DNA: TGTGCCAGCAGCCCCGCCATTGGCGGGAACTACAATGAGCAGTTCTTC. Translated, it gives CASSPAIGGNYNEQFF.

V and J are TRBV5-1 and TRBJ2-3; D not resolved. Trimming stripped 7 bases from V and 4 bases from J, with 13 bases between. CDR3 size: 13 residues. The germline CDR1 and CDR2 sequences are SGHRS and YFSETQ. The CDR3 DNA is TGCGCCAGCCAGCGTTCCTTCCCAGATACGCAGTATTTT. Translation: CASQRSFPDTQYF.

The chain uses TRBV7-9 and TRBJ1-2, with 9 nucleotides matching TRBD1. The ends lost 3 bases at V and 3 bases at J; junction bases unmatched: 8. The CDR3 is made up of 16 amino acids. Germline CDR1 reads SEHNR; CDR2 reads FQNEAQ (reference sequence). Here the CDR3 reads CASSFYGDRADYGYTF. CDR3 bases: TGTGCCAGCAGCTTTTATGGGGACAGGGCAGACTATGGCTACACCTTC.

CDR3: CAWSVRGWDSPLHF. CDR3 DNA sequence: TGTGCCTGGAGTGTACGAGGGTGGGATTCACCCCTCCACTTT. The rearrangement uses TRBV30 and TRBJ1-6; D remains ambiguous. This CDR3 region has 14 residues. Germline V gene lookup returns CDR1 GTSNPN and CDR2 SVGIG (reference sequence). The V end lost 0 bases, the J end lost 8 bases, and 11 bases lay between the germline ends.

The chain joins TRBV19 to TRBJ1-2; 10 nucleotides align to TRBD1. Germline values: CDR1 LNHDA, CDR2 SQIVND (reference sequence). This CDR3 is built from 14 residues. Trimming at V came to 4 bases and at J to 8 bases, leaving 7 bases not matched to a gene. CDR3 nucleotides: TGTGCCAGTAGTACGGGACAGGGGAAAATGGGCTACACCTTC. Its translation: CASSTGQGKMGYTF.

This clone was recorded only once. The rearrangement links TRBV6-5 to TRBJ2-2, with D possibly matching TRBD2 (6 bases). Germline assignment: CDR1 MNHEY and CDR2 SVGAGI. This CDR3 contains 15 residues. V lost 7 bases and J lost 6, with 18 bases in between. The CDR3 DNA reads TGTGCCAGCAAATCGGTGCAGGGACTCTCCGGGGAGCTGTTTTTT. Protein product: CASKSVQGLSGELFF.

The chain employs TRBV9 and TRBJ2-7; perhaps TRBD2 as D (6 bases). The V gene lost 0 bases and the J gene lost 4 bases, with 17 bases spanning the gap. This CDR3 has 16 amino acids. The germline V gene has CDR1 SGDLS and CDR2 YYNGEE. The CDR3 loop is CASSVGGSGVIYEQYF. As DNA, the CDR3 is TGTGCCAGCAGCGTAGGTGGTAGCGGAGTAATTTACGAGCAGTACTTC.

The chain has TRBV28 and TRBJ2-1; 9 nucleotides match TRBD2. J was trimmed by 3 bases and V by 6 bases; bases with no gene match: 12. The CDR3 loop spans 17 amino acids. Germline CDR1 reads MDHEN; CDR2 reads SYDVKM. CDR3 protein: CASRLGASGIFYNEQFF. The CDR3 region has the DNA TGTGCCAGCAGGCTCGGGGCTAGCGGGATCTTCTACAATGAGCAGTTCTTC.

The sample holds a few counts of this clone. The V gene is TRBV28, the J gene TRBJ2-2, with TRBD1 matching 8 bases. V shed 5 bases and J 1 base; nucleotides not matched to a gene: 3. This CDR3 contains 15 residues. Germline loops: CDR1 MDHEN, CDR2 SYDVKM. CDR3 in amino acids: CASSKGTGNTGELFF. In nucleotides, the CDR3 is TGTGCCAGCAGTAAAGGGACAGGGAACACCGGGGAGCTGTTTTTT. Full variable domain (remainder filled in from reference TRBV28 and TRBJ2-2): DVKVTQSSRYLVKRTGEKVFLECVQDMDHENMFWYRQDPGLGLRLIYFSYDVKMKEKGDIPEGYSVSREKKERFSLILESASTNQTSMYLCASSKGTGNTGELFFGEGSRLTVL.

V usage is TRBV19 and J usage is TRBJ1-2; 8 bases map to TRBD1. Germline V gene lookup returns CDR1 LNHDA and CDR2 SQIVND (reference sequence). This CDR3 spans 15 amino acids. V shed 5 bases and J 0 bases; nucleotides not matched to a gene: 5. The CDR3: CASSVPGQANYGYTF. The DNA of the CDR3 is TGTGCCAGTAGTGTCCCGGGACAGGCTAACTATGGCTACACCTTC. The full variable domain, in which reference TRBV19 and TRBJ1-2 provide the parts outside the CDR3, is DGGITQSPKYLFRKEGQNVTLSCEQNLNHDAMYWYRQDPGQGLRLIYYSQIVNDFQKGDIAEGYSVSREKKESFPLTVTSAQKNPTAFYLCASSVPGQANYGYTFGSGTRLTVV.

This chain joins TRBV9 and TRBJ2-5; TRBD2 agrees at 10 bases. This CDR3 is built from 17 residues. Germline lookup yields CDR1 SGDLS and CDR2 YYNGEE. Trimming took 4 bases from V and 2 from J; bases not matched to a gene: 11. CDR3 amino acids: CASSPRGLAGGQETQYF. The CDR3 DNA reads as TGTGCCAGCAGCCCCCGCGGCTTAGCGGGGGGACAAGAGACCCAGTACTTC. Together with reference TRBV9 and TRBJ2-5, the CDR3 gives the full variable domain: DSGVTQTPKHLITATGQRVTLRCSPRSGDLSVYWYQQSLDQGLQFLIQYYNGEERAKGNILERFSAQQFPDLHSELNLSSLELGDSALYFCASSPRGLAGGQETQYFGPGTRLLVL.

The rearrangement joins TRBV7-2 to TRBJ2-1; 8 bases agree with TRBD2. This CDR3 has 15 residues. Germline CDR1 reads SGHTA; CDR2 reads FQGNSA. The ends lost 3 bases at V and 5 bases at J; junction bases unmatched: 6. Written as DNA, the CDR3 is TGTGCCAGCAGCTTCGGCGGGGGGACTCACAATGAGCAGTTCTTC. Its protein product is CASSFGGGTHNEQFF. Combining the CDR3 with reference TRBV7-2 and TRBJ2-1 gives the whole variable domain GAGVSQSPSNKVTEKGKDVELRCDPISGHTALYWYRQSLGQGLEFLIYFQGNSAPDKSGLPSDRFSAERTGGSVSTLTIQRTQQEDSAVYLCASSFGGGTHNEQFFGPGTRLTVL.

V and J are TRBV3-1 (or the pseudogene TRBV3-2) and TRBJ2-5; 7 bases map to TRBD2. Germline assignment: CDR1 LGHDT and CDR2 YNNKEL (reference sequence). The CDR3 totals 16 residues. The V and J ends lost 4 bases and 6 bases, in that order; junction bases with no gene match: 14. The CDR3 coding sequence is TGTGCCAGCAGCCCAGACGTGGGCGGGAGCGGAAAGACCCAGTACTTC. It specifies CASSPDVGGSGKTQYF.

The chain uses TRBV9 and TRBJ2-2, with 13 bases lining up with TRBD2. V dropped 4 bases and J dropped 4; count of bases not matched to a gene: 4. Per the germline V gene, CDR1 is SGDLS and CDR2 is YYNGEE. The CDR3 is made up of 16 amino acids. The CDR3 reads CASSLGLAGATGELFF. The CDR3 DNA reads TGTGCCAGCAGCCTTGGACTAGCGGGGGCCACCGGGGAGCTGTTTTTT. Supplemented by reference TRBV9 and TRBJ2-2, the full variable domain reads DSGVTQTPKHLITATGQRVTLRCSPRSGDLSVYWYQQSLDQGLQFLIQYYNGEERAKGNILERFSAQQFPDLHSELNLSSLELGDSALYFCASSLGLAGATGELFFGEGSRLTVL.

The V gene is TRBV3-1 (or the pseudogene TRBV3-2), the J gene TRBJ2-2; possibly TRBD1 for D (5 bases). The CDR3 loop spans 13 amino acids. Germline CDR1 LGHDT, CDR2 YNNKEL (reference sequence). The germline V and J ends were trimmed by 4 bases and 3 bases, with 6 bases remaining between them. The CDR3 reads CASSRTYTGELFF. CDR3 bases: TGTGCCAGCAGCCGGACATACACCGGGGAGCTGTTTTTT.

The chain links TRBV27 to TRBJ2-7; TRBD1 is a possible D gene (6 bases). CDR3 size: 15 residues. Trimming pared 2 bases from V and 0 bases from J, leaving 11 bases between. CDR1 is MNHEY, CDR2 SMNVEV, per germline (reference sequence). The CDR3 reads CASSLAADSSYEQYF. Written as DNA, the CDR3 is TGTGCCAGCAGTTTAGCGGCGGACAGCTCCTACGAGCAGTACTTC.

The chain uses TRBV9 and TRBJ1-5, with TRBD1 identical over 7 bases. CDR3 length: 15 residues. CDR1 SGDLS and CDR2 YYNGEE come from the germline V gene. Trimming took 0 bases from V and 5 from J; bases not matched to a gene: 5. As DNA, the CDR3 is TGTGCCAGCAGCGTAGAGGGGCAGGGGGATCAGCCCCAGCATTTT. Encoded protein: CASSVEGQGDQPQHF.

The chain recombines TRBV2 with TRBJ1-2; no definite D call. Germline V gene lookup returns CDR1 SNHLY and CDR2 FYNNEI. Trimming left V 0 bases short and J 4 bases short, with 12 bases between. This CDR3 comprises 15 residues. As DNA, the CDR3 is TGTGCCAGCAGTGAAGCCCAGGCAGGTGCCTATGGCTACACCTTC. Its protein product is CASSEAQAGAYGYTF. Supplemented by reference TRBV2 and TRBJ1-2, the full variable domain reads EPEVTQTPSHQVTQMGQEVILRCVPISNHLYFYWYRQILGQKVEFLVSFYNNEISEKSEIFDDQFSVERPDGSNFTLKIRSTKLEDSAMYFCASSEAQAGAYGYTFGSGTRLTVV.

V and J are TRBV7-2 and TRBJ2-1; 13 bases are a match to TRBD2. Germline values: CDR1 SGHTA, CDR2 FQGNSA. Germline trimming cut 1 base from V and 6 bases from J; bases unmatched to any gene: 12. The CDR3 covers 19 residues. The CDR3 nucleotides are TGTGCCAGCAGCTTAGATAGAGGGACGACTAGCGGGGGGTTCAATGAGCAGTTCTTC. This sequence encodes CASSLDRGTTSGGFNEQFF.

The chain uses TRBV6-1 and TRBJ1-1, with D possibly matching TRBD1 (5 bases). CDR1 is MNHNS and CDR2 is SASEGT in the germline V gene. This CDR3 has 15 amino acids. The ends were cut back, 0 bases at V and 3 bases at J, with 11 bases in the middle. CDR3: CASSEAGGGDTEAFF. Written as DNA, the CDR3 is TGTGCCAGCAGTGAAGCGGGGGGTGGGGACACTGAAGCTTTCTTT.

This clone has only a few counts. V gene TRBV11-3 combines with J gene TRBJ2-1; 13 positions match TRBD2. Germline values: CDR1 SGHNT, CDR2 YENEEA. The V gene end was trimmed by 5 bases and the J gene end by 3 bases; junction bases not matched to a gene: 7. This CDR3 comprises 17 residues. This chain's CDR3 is CASSPGGLAGIYNEQFF. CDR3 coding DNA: TGTGCCAGCAGCCCGGGGGGACTAGCGGGGATCTACAATGAGCAGTTCTTC.

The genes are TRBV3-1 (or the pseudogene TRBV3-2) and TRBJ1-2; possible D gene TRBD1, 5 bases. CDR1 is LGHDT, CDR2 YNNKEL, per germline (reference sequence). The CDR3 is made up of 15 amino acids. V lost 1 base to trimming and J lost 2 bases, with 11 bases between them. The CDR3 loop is CASSQVRDLNYGYTF. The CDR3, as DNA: TGTGCCAGCAGCCAAGTCAGGGACTTAAACTATGGCTACACCTTC.